This TCR beta chain was captured by sequencing in a study of T cell responses to AZD1222 COVID-19 vaccine (dated by TCRdb to the early 2020s). Study-level background: AZD1222 recipients given second doses at about 4 weeks or at about 12 weeks were pooled, since spike-specific TCR depth and breadth were not found to differ between the two schedules. TCR sequencing covered some 250 trial participants: around 210 given two doses of AZD1222 and about 26 given two doses of MenACWY control vaccine. Enrollment into the trials was organized by age into subgroups of 18-55, 56-69 and 70-plus years, and those subgroups contained approximately 150, 30 and 60 TCR-sequenced participants, respectively.

The CDR3 regions of human TCRbeta chains were subjected to immunosequencing. In the original analysis: TCRs in the repertoires were matched against a reference library of SARS-CoV-2-specific TCRs that had been generated with the MIRA antigen-specificity platform. Breadth meant the fraction of unique TCRs that were SARS-CoV-2-associated, whereas depth meant the fraction of total T cells that were SARS-CoV-2-associated. Using the MIRA data, every spike-specific TCR was mapped to the spike region that the TCR reacted to and assigned to either a CD4 or a CD8 class. Log10-transformed breadth and depth values were compared by one-way ANOVA with Sidak's multiple comparisons tests. The clones in this table, taken by TCRdb from immuneACCESS, are in-frame only. Not every clone is retained; where verified, under half of the shortfall comes from an unresolved V gene, and the cause of the rest is unknown. Clone size and the V and J calls come from that table; the DNA yielded D and trimming. This sample is represented by about 92,000 clones; around 86% of them were singletons. The top ten hold 10% of the sample.

Sequences MGHDK (CDR1) and SYGVNS (CDR2) are obtained from the germline V gene. V loses 1 base, J loses 3 bases, and the germline ends lie 10 bases apart. Measured from the cysteine to the phenylalanine, the CDR3 is 14 residues long. Only the CDR3 DNA is retained, 42 bases long and in frame from the first base. The study at large found these results: A significant rise in spike-specific TCR breadth and depth was observed after two AZD1222 doses relative to day 0 and relative to MenACWY recipients. The whole spike protein was spanned by vaccine-associated CD4 TCRs, and dominant responses were seen in regions 160-218 and 743-854. Participants were mostly white British, with more females than males. The authors suggested clonal diversity may have been underestimated. Conclusions about previously exposed vaccinees are limited, since just five to seven AZD1222 recipients were seropositive for SARS-CoV-2 at baseline. Nearly half of unique spike-specific TCRs reportedly recognized epitopes outside regions mutated in the B.1.351 and B.1.1.7 variants. The 56-69-year group was small, and its depth increase did not reach significance, likely because of low power. Because no day 14 peak-response samples were available, repertoires were characterized only after the peak T cell response.

The time point label of this sample denotes: baseline before first vaccination. Vaccinee samples came from UK trials COV001 and COV002, including a single-blind randomized controlled phase 2/3 trial of AZD1222 (ChAdOx1 nCoV-19) in healthy adults. For TCRbeta chain sequencing, PBMC samples from trial participants were taken at day 0 and at day 28 after the second dose. To note about this clone: Which antigen it targets is not known. No clone much larger than this one lies a single base away; base qualities are absent.

The TCR comes from an adult in good health. The chain is assembled from TRBV25-1 and TRBJ2-7, with a weak D call of TRBD2 (6 bases match). Sequencing used peripheral blood, obtained on day 0 of AZD1222 vaccination. CDR3 reads: CASSESGVNYEQYF. DNA sequence: TGTGCCAGCAGTGAATCGGGGGTGAACTACGAGCAGTACTTC.